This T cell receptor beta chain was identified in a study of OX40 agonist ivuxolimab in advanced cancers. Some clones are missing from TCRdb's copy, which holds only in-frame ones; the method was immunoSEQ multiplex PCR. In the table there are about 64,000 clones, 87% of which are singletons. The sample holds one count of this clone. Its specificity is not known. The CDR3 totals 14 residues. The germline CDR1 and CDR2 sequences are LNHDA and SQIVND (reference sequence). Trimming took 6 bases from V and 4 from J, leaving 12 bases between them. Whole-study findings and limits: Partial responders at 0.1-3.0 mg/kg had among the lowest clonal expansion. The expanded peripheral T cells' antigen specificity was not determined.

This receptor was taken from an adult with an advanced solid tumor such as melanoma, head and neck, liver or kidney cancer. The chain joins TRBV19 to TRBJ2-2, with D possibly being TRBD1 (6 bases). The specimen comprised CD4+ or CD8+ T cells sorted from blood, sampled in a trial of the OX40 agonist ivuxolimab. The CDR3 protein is CASRQGITTGELFF. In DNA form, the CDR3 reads TGTGCCAGTAGGCAGGGGATAACCACCGGGGAGCTGTTTTTT.